This is a list of T cell receptor beta chains from one sample in a study of early stage breast cancer tumors. The repertoire was sequenced with immunoSEQ multiplex PCR; TCRdb's copy has only in-frame clones and lacks some. The sample has 7,000 to 9,500 clones, over 70% seen once. The specimen sequenced was normal breast tissue next to the tumor. Receptors originate from a person aged 55 to 75 with breast cancer. CDR3s include the opening cysteine and the closing phenylalanine or tryptophan. Each record gives: CDR3 DNA, CDR3 protein, V gene, D gene, clone size, J gene. A D gene is named only where the DNA matches it firmly. Size is stated for part of the rows, as once, few or many counts, or as a class when the clone is expanded.

CDR3 DNA: TGTGCCAGCAGCGTAGGACAGGGGTCCTATGGCTACACCTTC; CDR3 protein: CASSVGQGSYGYTF; V gene: TRBV9; D gene: TRBD1; clone size: .; J gene: TRBJ1-2
CDR3 DNA: TGTGCCAGCAGCTTGTATAGATTTGGGGGGGGGAACACTGAAGCTTTCTTT; CDR3 protein: CASSLYRFGGGNTEAFF; V gene: TRBV5-4; D gene: .; clone size: .; J gene: TRBJ1-1
CDR3 DNA: TGTGCCATCAGCTGGGGGGAGGCAAGCACAGATACGCAGTATTTT; CDR3 protein: CAISWGEASTDTQYF; V gene: TRBV10-3; D gene: .; clone size: .; J gene: TRBJ2-3
CDR3 DNA: TGTGCCAGCTCACCACTGGCGGGAGCTAACGAGCAGTACTTC; CDR3 protein: CASSPLAGANEQYF; V gene: TRBV18; D gene: TRBD2; clone size: .; J gene: TRBJ2-7
CDR3 DNA: TGCGCCAGCAGTGATGGTCAGTCCTACGAGCAGTACTTC; CDR3 protein: CASSDGQSYEQYF; V gene: TRBV10-1; D gene: .; clone size: medium-sized; J gene: TRBJ2-7
CDR3 DNA: TGTGCCAGCAGTCCCTTCCCTAGCGGAGAGAAGTACTTC; CDR3 protein: CASSPFPSGEKYF; V gene: TRBV27; D gene: TRBD2; clone size: few; J gene: TRBJ2-7
CDR3 DNA: TGTGCCAGCTCACCATCATTGCAGGGTCAGCCCCAGCATTTT; CDR3 protein: CASSPSLQGQPQHF; V gene: TRBV18; D gene: .; clone size: medium-sized; J gene: TRBJ1-5
CDR3 DNA: TGTGCCAGCAGCTTAGGAGCGGGAGGGGAGACCCAGTACTTC; CDR3 protein: CASSLGAGGETQYF; V gene: TRBV11-2; D gene: TRBD2; clone size: few; J gene: TRBJ2-5
CDR3 DNA: TGTGCCAGCAGCGATGTTTTCTCGAATGAAAAACTGTTTTTT; CDR3 protein: CASSDVFSNEKLFF; V gene: TRBV9; D gene: .; clone size: .; J gene: TRBJ1-4
CDR3 DNA: TGCAGGGTAAAAAGCGGATACAATGAGCAGTTCTTC; CDR3 protein: CRVKSGYNEQFF; V gene: TRBV29-1; D gene: .; clone size: .; J gene: TRBJ2-1
CDR3 DNA: TGTGCCAGTAGTATGTGGGAGAATGAGCAGTTCTTC; CDR3 protein: CASSMWENEQFF; V gene: TRBV19; D gene: .; clone size: .; J gene: TRBJ2-1
CDR3 DNA: TGTGCCAGCAGCTTAGCGGGCCAGAATGAGCAGTTCTTC; CDR3 protein: CASSLAGQNEQFF; V gene: TRBV7-2; D gene: .; clone size: few; J gene: TRBJ2-1
CDR3 DNA: TGTGCCAGCAGCTTAGTAGCCGGGACAGGGCATGAAAAACTGTTTTTT; CDR3 protein: CASSLVAGTGHEKLFF; V gene: TRBV7-9; D gene: TRBD1; clone size: .; J gene: TRBJ1-4
CDR3 DNA: TGTGCCAGCAGCGAAGGACAGGGGAACTCTGGAAACACCATATATTTT; CDR3 protein: CASSEGQGNSGNTIYF; V gene: TRBV7-6; D gene: TRBD1; clone size: .; J gene: TRBJ1-3
CDR3 DNA: TGTGCCAGCAGTTACTCGAGTTCAGGGATGAACACTGAAGCTTTCTTT; CDR3 protein: CASSYSSSGMNTEAFF; V gene: TRBV6-5; D gene: .; clone size: .; J gene: TRBJ1-1
CDR3 DNA: TGTGCCAGCAGTGACGGGACTAGCGGGAATGAGCAGTTCTTC; CDR3 protein: CASSDGTSGNEQFF; V gene: TRBV6-4; D gene: TRBD2; clone size: .; J gene: TRBJ2-1
CDR3 DNA: TGTGCCAGCAGCTTATGGCTAGCGGATTCCTACGAGCAGTACTTC; CDR3 protein: CASSLWLADSYEQYF; V gene: TRBV7-3; D gene: TRBD2; clone size: .; J gene: TRBJ2-7
CDR3 DNA: TGCGCCAGCAGCTCATACCCCGGACAGGGGTGGTATGAGCAGTTCTTC; CDR3 protein: CASSSYPGQGWYEQFF; V gene: TRBV4-3; D gene: TRBD1; clone size: .; J gene: TRBJ2-1
CDR3 DNA: TGTGCCAGCAGTGAACTCTACGAGCAGTACTTC; CDR3 protein: CASSELYEQYF; V gene: TRBV2; D gene: .; clone size: .; J gene: TRBJ2-7
CDR3 DNA: TGTGCCAGCAGCTTCAGCAGGGTTGGAGGCTACACCTTC; CDR3 protein: CASSFSRVGGYTF; V gene: TRBV11-2; D gene: .; clone size: .; J gene: TRBJ1-2
CDR3 DNA: TGTGCCAGCAGCTTACCGGGACTAGCGCACAATGAGCAGTTCTTC; CDR3 protein: CASSLPGLAHNEQFF; V gene: TRBV7-6; D gene: TRBD2; clone size: .; J gene: TRBJ2-1
CDR3 DNA: TGTGCCAGCAGCTTAACTAGCGGGAGGCACAATGAGCAGTTCTTC; CDR3 protein: CASSLTSGRHNEQFF; V gene: TRBV7-2; D gene: TRBD2; clone size: few; J gene: TRBJ2-1
CDR3 DNA: TGTGCCAGCACCATAACAGGGCACACTGAAGCTTTCTTT; CDR3 protein: CASTITGHTEAFF; V gene: TRBV25-1; D gene: .; clone size: few; J gene: TRBJ1-1
CDR3 DNA: TGTGCCATCAGATCCGCTGCGGGACAGACAGGGGGATTCTATGGCTACACCTTC; CDR3 protein: CAIRSAAGQTGGFYGYTF; V gene: TRBV10-3; D gene: TRBD1; clone size: once; J gene: TRBJ1-2
CDR3 DNA: TGTGCCAGCAGCCCCGGAGGGCACAGCTCTGGAAACACCATATATTTT; CDR3 protein: CASSPGGHSSGNTIYF; V gene: TRBV7-2; D gene: .; clone size: .; J gene: TRBJ1-3
CDR3 DNA: TGTGCCAGCACTTCGGGGGTGGAGGCTTTCTTT; CDR3 protein: CASTSGVEAFF; V gene: TRBV6-5; D gene: .; clone size: .; J gene: TRBJ1-1
CDR3 DNA: TGTGCCAGCAGGGATGGGGACTCGTTGGGGGAGCAGTTCTTC; CDR3 protein: CASRDGDSLGEQFF; V gene: TRBV5-4; D gene: .; clone size: .; J gene: TRBJ2-1
CDR3 DNA: TGTGCCAGTAGTAGACAGAACACTGAAGCTTTCTTT; CDR3 protein: CASSRQNTEAFF; V gene: TRBV19; D gene: .; clone size: .; J gene: TRBJ1-1
CDR3 DNA: TGTGCCAGCAGCCAAGATCACGCAGGCTATGGCTACACCTTC; CDR3 protein: CASSQDHAGYGYTF; V gene: TRBV4-2; D gene: .; clone size: .; J gene: TRBJ1-2
CDR3 DNA: TGTGCCAGCAGCTCTAGGGGGCCGGGCGGGGAGCTGTTTTTT; CDR3 protein: CASSSRGPGGELFF; V gene: TRBV5-8; D gene: TRBD1; clone size: .; J gene: TRBJ2-2
CDR3 DNA: TGTGCCAGCAGCTTGGATTCAGGCCGCTACGAGCAGTACTTC; CDR3 protein: CASSLDSGRYEQYF; V gene: TRBV5-8; D gene: .; clone size: few; J gene: TRBJ2-7
CDR3 DNA: TGTGCCAGCTCACTTAAGGACTCCCCGAGAACTGAAGCTTTCTTT; CDR3 protein: CASSLKDSPRTEAFF; V gene: TRBV18; D gene: .; clone size: .; J gene: TRBJ1-1
CDR3 DNA: TGTGCCAGCAGTCTGAAGAGCGGAGGCCTCTCCTACAATGAGCAGTTCTTC; CDR3 protein: CASSLKSGGLSYNEQFF; V gene: TRBV5-4; D gene: .; clone size: few; J gene: TRBJ2-1
CDR3 DNA: TGTGCCAGCAGCCCACCGGGAGCGCCATCCTACGAGCAGTACTTC; CDR3 protein: CASSPPGAPSYEQYF; V gene: TRBV28; D gene: .; clone size: once; J gene: TRBJ2-7
CDR3 DNA: TGCAGCGTTGAAGATCTAGCGGAGAGCTCCTACAATGAGCAGTTCTTC; CDR3 protein: CSVEDLAESSYNEQFF; V gene: TRBV29-1; D gene: TRBD2; clone size: .; J gene: TRBJ2-1
CDR3 DNA: TGCAGCGTCGACAGGGACGATGGCTACACCTTC; CDR3 protein: CSVDRDDGYTF; V gene: TRBV29-1; D gene: TRBD1; clone size: .; J gene: TRBJ1-2
CDR3 DNA: TGTGCCAGCAGTCATATGGGGGCAGACACTGAAGCTTTCTTT; CDR3 protein: CASSHMGADTEAFF; V gene: TRBV25-1; D gene: .; clone size: .; J gene: TRBJ1-1
CDR3 DNA: TGCAGCGTTGAAACTAGCGGGGCTCGGGAGACCCAGTACTTC; CDR3 protein: CSVETSGARETQYF; V gene: TRBV29-1; D gene: TRBD2; clone size: .; J gene: TRBJ2-5
CDR3 DNA: TGTGCCAGTAGTCCCAGGGTAACTAATGAAAAACTGTTTTTT; CDR3 protein: CASSPRVTNEKLFF; V gene: TRBV19; D gene: .; clone size: .; J gene: TRBJ1-4
CDR3 DNA: TGTGCCAGCAGCCCTCGCGAGGGGGGGAATGAGCAGTTCTTC; CDR3 protein: CASSPREGGNEQFF; V gene: TRBV11-3; D gene: .; clone size: .; J gene: TRBJ2-1
CDR3 DNA: TGCAGCGTTGGGACTTCGAACACTGAAGCTTTCTTT; CDR3 protein: CSVGTSNTEAFF; V gene: TRBV29-1; D gene: .; clone size: .; J gene: TRBJ1-1
CDR3 DNA: TGTGCCAGCAGCCGTAGTGGTGAAAAACTGTTTTTT; CDR3 protein: CASSRSGEKLFF; V gene: TRBV7-2; D gene: .; clone size: .; J gene: TRBJ1-4
CDR3 DNA: TGTGCCAGCAGCTCGAGACAGACTGCTGGAAACACCATATATTTT; CDR3 protein: CASSSRQTAGNTIYF; V gene: TRBV5-4; D gene: .; clone size: .; J gene: TRBJ1-3
CDR3 DNA: TGCAGCTCATCAGTTGGCGCACTAGGGAGCAACTATGGCTACACCTTC; CDR3 protein: CSSSVGALGSNYGYTF; V gene: TRBV29-1; D gene: .; clone size: .; J gene: TRBJ1-2
CDR3 DNA: TGTGCCAGCAGCCGCGGGGGGGATCCGTCTGGAAACACCATATATTTT; CDR3 protein: CASSRGGDPSGNTIYF; V gene: TRBV9; D gene: .; clone size: .; J gene: TRBJ1-3
CDR3 DNA: TGTGCCAGCAGCCGAGTTGTGGCGGCTAGCGGCCAAGAGACCCAGTACTTC; CDR3 protein: CASSRVVAASGQETQYF; V gene: TRBV11-3; D gene: TRBD2; clone size: .; J gene: TRBJ2-5
CDR3 DNA: TGTGCCTGGACGGGGTTTATCAACTATGGCTACACCTTC; CDR3 protein: CAWTGFINYGYTF; V gene: TRBV30; D gene: .; clone size: .; J gene: TRBJ1-2
CDR3 DNA: TGTGCCAGCAGCTTGGGACTGCAAGAGACCCAGTACTTC; CDR3 protein: CASSLGLQETQYF; V gene: TRBV28; D gene: .; clone size: .; J gene: TRBJ2-5
CDR3 DNA: TGTGCCAGCAGCATGCTAGGGGTCGGGAATGAGCAGTTCTTC; CDR3 protein: CASSMLGVGNEQFF; V gene: TRBV7-9; D gene: .; clone size: .; J gene: TRBJ2-1
CDR3 DNA: TGTGCCAGCGGGGGGCTAGCGGGAGGTACCTACGAGCAGTACTTC; CDR3 protein: CASGGLAGGTYEQYF; V gene: TRBV2; D gene: TRBD2; clone size: .; J gene: TRBJ2-7
CDR3 DNA: TGTGCCAGCAGCTCGGGACTAGCGGGCCCTCCCTACGAGCAGTACTTC; CDR3 protein: CASSSGLAGPPYEQYF; V gene: TRBV7-9; D gene: TRBD2; clone size: .; J gene: TRBJ2-7
CDR3 DNA: TGTGCCAGCAGCGACCCGGGACAGTCCAATGAAAAACTGTTTTTT; CDR3 protein: CASSDPGQSNEKLFF; V gene: TRBV7-2; D gene: TRBD1; clone size: .; J gene: TRBJ1-4
CDR3 DNA: TGTGCCAGCAGCTTAGGCCGGAGCAATGAGCAGTTCTTC; CDR3 protein: CASSLGRSNEQFF; V gene: TRBV7-2; D gene: .; clone size: .; J gene: TRBJ2-1
CDR3 DNA: TGTGCCAGTAGGACAGATTCTGGGGCCAACGTCCTGACTTTC; CDR3 protein: CASRTDSGANVLTF; V gene: TRBV6-4; D gene: .; clone size: .; J gene: TRBJ2-6
CDR3 DNA: TGTGCCAGCAGTCGGTTGGACTATCTCGACTACGAGCAGTACTTC; CDR3 protein: CASSRLDYLDYEQYF; V gene: TRBV28; D gene: .; clone size: .; J gene: TRBJ2-7
CDR3 DNA: TGCGCCAGCAGCCAGGGACAGGGTACCTACAATGAGCAGTTCTTC; CDR3 protein: CASSQGQGTYNEQFF; V gene: TRBV4-1; D gene: TRBD1; clone size: few; J gene: TRBJ2-1
CDR3 DNA: TGTGCCAGCAGTTCGGCGGTGAACTATGGCTACACCTTC; CDR3 protein: CASSSAVNYGYTF; V gene: TRBV25-1; D gene: .; clone size: .; J gene: TRBJ1-2
CDR3 DNA: TGTGCCAGCTCACCGGGACAGATGGGTCAGCCCCAGCATTTT; CDR3 protein: CASSPGQMGQPQHF; V gene: TRBV18; D gene: TRBD1; clone size: few; J gene: TRBJ1-5
CDR3 DNA: TGTGCCATCAGTGATCAGGGGGGAGACTACGAGCAGTACTTC; CDR3 protein: CAISDQGGDYEQYF; V gene: TRBV10-3; D gene: .; clone size: .; J gene: TRBJ2-7